This record covers a single T cell receptor (beta chain). The sample originates from a study of T cells in Graves' hyperthyroidism and ophthalmopathy. Germline assignment: CDR1 MDHEN and CDR2 SYDVKM. This CDR3 is built from 14 residues. V was clipped by 6 bases and J by 3 bases, with 14 bases between them. RNA transcripts were the template for amplifying TCR beta CDR3 regions. The primer set for the first-round RT-PCR of the TCR CDR3 was HTBI. From the multiplex PCR reads, TCRdb called clonotypes with MiXCR, one entry per CDR3 protein. The repertoire holds 350,000 to 450,000 distinct CDR3 sequences, with about 15% as singletons.

The chain employs TRBV28 and TRBJ1-1, with D tentatively TRBD1 (5 bases). Specimen: blood. This sequence was found in a woman in her sixties with Graves' hyperthyroidism. CDR3 sequence: CASRRQFPDTEAFF. The CDR3 coding sequence is TGTGCCAGCAGGAGACAGTTTCCTGACACTGAAGCTTTCTTT.